Listed below are T cell receptor beta chains from one sample, sequenced in a study of cytomegalovirus exposure and HLA in healthy donors. Here immunoSEQ multiplex PCR was the method, and the copy in TCRdb shows in-frame clones only, minus some. The profile shows approximately 170,000 clones, just under 80% of them singletons. Source material: PBMCs. The receptors originated from a man between 18 and 35 years old in good health and CMV-seropositive. CDR3s include the opening cysteine and the closing phenylalanine or tryptophan. D genes are given only for firm matches. Some rows mark clone size as missing; the rest say once, few, many or name a class of expanded clone.

len: 14
v_gene: TRBV2
d_gene: .
abundance: .
j_gene: TRBJ2-2
CDR3aa: CASSEGDGPGELFF
CDR3nt: TGTGCCAGCAGTGAAGGAGATGGGCCTGGGGAGCTGTTTTTT

len: 16
v_gene: TRBV19
d_gene: TRBD1
abundance: .
j_gene: TRBJ2-7
CDR3aa: CASSQGGDRGVHEQYF
CDR3nt: TGTGCCAGTAGCCAAGGGGGGGACAGGGGGGTCCACGAGCAGTACTTC

len: 15
v_gene: TRBV5-5
d_gene: .
abundance: .
j_gene: TRBJ1-2
CDR3aa: CASSREYPRNYGYTF
CDR3nt: TGTGCCAGCAGCCGAGAGTACCCCCGAAACTATGGCTACACCTTC

len: 13
v_gene: TRBV5-4
d_gene: TRBD1
abundance: .
j_gene: TRBJ1-2
CDR3aa: CASSDTGVYGYTF
CDR3nt: TGTGCCAGCAGCGATACAGGGGTCTATGGCTACACCTTC

len: 16
v_gene: TRBV10-2
d_gene: .
abundance: .
j_gene: TRBJ2-1
CDR3aa: CASNIHPDNSYNEQFF
CDR3nt: TGCGCCAGCAATATACACCCCGATAACTCCTACAATGAGCAGTTCTTC

len: 16
v_gene: TRBV30
d_gene: .
abundance: .
j_gene: TRBJ1-3
CDR3aa: CAWSVPPRGFGNTIYF
CDR3nt: TGTGCCTGGAGTGTACCACCGAGGGGGTTTGGAAACACCATATATTTT

len: 10
v_gene: TRBV4-2
d_gene: TRBD2
abundance: .
j_gene: TRBJ2-2
CDR3aa: CAAGGRELFF
CDR3nt: TGTGCCGCGGGGGGGCGGGAGCTGTTTTTT

len: 12
v_gene: TRBV7-9
d_gene: .
abundance: few
j_gene: TRBJ1-1
CDR3aa: CASSPRGTEAFF
CDR3nt: TGTGCCAGCAGCCCACGAGGCACTGAAGCTTTCTTT

len: 14
v_gene: TRBV6-5
d_gene: .
abundance: .
j_gene: TRBJ2-7
CDR3aa: CASSYQGPFYEQYF
CDR3nt: TGTGCCAGCAGTTACCAGGGTCCCTTTTACGAGCAGTACTTC

len: 14
v_gene: TRBV25-1
d_gene: TRBD2
abundance: .
j_gene: TRBJ2-7
CDR3aa: CASGGEGASYEQYF
CDR3nt: TGTGCCAGCGGAGGGGAGGGCGCCTCCTACGAGCAGTACTTC

len: 16
v_gene: TRBV10-2
d_gene: .
abundance: .
j_gene: TRBJ2-6
CDR3aa: CASSDPRLGAANVLTF
CDR3nt: TGCGCCAGCAGTGACCCCAGGTTGGGGGCCGCCAACGTCCTGACTTTC

len: 17
v_gene: TRBV7-9
d_gene: TRBD2
abundance: .
j_gene: TRBJ2-1
CDR3aa: CASSLTWREGSYNEQFF
CDR3nt: TGTGCCAGCAGCTTAACATGGCGGGAGGGCTCCTACAATGAGCAGTTCTTC

len: 14
v_gene: TRBV9
d_gene: .
abundance: .
j_gene: TRBJ2-7
CDR3aa: CASSVFSGPYEQYF
CDR3nt: TGTGCCAGCAGCGTATTTAGCGGCCCCTACGAGCAGTACTTC

len: 13
v_gene: TRBV19
d_gene: .
abundance: .
j_gene: TRBJ2-5
CDR3aa: CASQPNRGETQYF
CDR3nt: TGTGCCAGCCAACCGAACCGGGGAGAGACCCAGTACTTC

len: 12
v_gene: TRBV5-1
d_gene: .
abundance: .
j_gene: TRBJ2-7
CDR3aa: CASSSGSTEQYF
CDR3nt: TGCGCCAGCAGCTCGGGGTCGACCGAGCAGTACTTC

len: 15
v_gene: TRBV19
d_gene: TRBD1
abundance: .
j_gene: TRBJ1-5
CDR3aa: CASSRSTGRGQPQHF
CDR3nt: TGTGCCAGTAGTAGATCGACAGGGAGAGGTCAGCCCCAGCATTTT

len: 15
v_gene: TRBV28
d_gene: .
abundance: .
j_gene: TRBJ1-2
CDR3aa: CASSTYRAVRHGYTF
CDR3nt: TGTGCCAGCAGTACATACAGGGCCGTCCGACATGGCTACACCTTC

len: 13
v_gene: TRBV6-5
d_gene: .
abundance: once
j_gene: TRBJ2-7
CDR3aa: CASRTVGGREQYF
CDR3nt: TGTGCCAGCAGGACCGTGGGAGGTAGAGAGCAGTACTTC

len: 12
v_gene: TRBV2
d_gene: .
abundance: .
j_gene: TRBJ2-1
CDR3aa: CASRGPHNEQFF
CDR3nt: TGTGCCAGCAGGGGGCCGCACAATGAGCAGTTCTTC

len: 16
v_gene: TRBV11-2
d_gene: .
abundance: once
j_gene: TRBJ2-3
CDR3aa: CASSSGGGPLTDTQYF
CDR3nt: TGTGCCAGCAGCTCTGGGGGGGGCCCGCTCACAGATACGCAGTATTTT

len: 14
v_gene: TRBV18
d_gene: .
abundance: .
j_gene: TRBJ1-3
CDR3aa: CASSPARSGNTIYF
CDR3nt: TGTGCCAGCTCACCGGCCCGCTCTGGAAACACCATATATTTT

len: 13
v_gene: TRBV11-3
d_gene: TRBD1
abundance: .
j_gene: TRBJ2-5
CDR3aa: CASSPGQEETQYF
CDR3nt: TGTGCCAGCAGCCCTGGACAGGAAGAGACCCAGTACTTC

len: 12
v_gene: TRBV5-5
d_gene: .
abundance: few
j_gene: TRBJ1-1
CDR3aa: CASSHISPEAFF
CDR3nt: TGTGCCAGCAGCCACATTTCGCCTGAAGCTTTCTTT

len: 15
v_gene: TRBV5-1
d_gene: TRBD1
abundance: .
j_gene: TRBJ2-7
CDR3aa: CASSLAGTGGYEQYF
CDR3nt: TGCGCCAGCAGCTTAGCCGGGACAGGGGGCTACGAGCAGTACTTC

len: 13
v_gene: TRBV27
d_gene: TRBD1
abundance: .
j_gene: TRBJ2-7
CDR3aa: CASRRTGNYEQYF
CDR3nt: TGTGCCAGCAGGAGGACAGGTAACTACGAGCAGTACTTC

len: 19
v_gene: TRBV5-4
d_gene: .
abundance: .
j_gene: TRBJ2-6
CDR3aa: CASSLYFRTTPSGANVLTF
CDR3nt: TGTGCCAGCAGCTTGTACTTCAGGACAACTCCATCTGGGGCCAACGTCCTGACTTTC

len: 13
v_gene: TRBV7-9
d_gene: .
abundance: .
j_gene: TRBJ1-5
CDR3aa: CASSFSGNQPQHF
CDR3nt: TGTGCCAGCAGCTTTTCGGGAAATCAGCCCCAGCATTTT

len: 16
v_gene: TRBV4-1
d_gene: TRBD1
abundance: .
j_gene: TRBJ1-1
CDR3aa: CASSQDPGGANTEAFF
CDR3nt: TGCGCCAGCAGCCAAGACCCAGGGGGCGCGAACACTGAAGCTTTCTTT

len: 17
v_gene: TRBV28
d_gene: TRBD2
abundance: .
j_gene: TRBJ2-4
CDR3aa: CASSLGTSGIAKNIQYF
CDR3nt: TGTGCCAGCAGTCTCGGGACTAGCGGAATAGCCAAAAACATTCAGTACTTC

len: 13
v_gene: TRBV6-5
d_gene: TRBD1
abundance: .
j_gene: TRBJ2-7
CDR3aa: CASRDRGTYEQYF
CDR3nt: TGTGCCAGCAGGGACAGGGGGACTTACGAGCAGTACTTC

len: 13
v_gene: TRBV7-8
d_gene: .
abundance: .
j_gene: TRBJ1-2
CDR3aa: CASSQDSTYGYTF
CDR3nt: TGTGCCAGCAGCCAGGATTCGACCTATGGCTACACCTTC

len: 12
v_gene: TRBV29-1
d_gene: TRBD1
abundance: once
j_gene: TRBJ1-1
CDR3aa: CSAIDRGTEAFF
CDR3nt: TGCAGCGCTATTGACAGGGGCACTGAAGCTTTCTTT

len: 16
v_gene: TRBV5-1
d_gene: TRBD2
abundance: once
j_gene: TRBJ2-1
CDR3aa: CASSLGTSGTYNEQFF
CDR3nt: TGCGCCAGCAGCTTGGGGACTAGCGGGACCTACAATGAGCAGTTCTTC

len: 14
v_gene: TRBV14
d_gene: .
abundance: .
j_gene: TRBJ2-6
CDR3aa: CASSQSGHSNVLTF
CDR3nt: TGTGCCAGCAGCCAGTCGGGACACTCCAACGTCCTGACTTTC

len: 16
v_gene: TRBV28
d_gene: TRBD2
abundance: .
j_gene: TRBJ2-1
CDR3aa: CASSLPLGAGPNEQFF
CDR3nt: TGTGCCAGCAGTCTCCCCCTGGGAGCGGGACCTAATGAGCAGTTCTTC

len: 15
v_gene: TRBV28
d_gene: .
abundance: .
j_gene: TRBJ1-5
CDR3aa: CASSFRGQVRQPQHF
CDR3nt: TGTGCCAGCAGTTTTCGTGGGCAGGTTAGACAGCCCCAGCATTTT

len: 12
v_gene: TRBV11-2
d_gene: .
abundance: .
j_gene: TRBJ1-2
CDR3aa: CASSSDSLSYTF
CDR3nt: TGTGCCAGCAGCTCGGACAGCCTAAGCTACACCTTC

len: 15
v_gene: TRBV11-2
d_gene: .
abundance: few
j_gene: TRBJ2-7
CDR3aa: CASSLEQGGSYEQYF
CDR3nt: TGTGCCAGCAGCTTAGAGCAGGGCGGTTCCTACGAGCAGTACTTC

len: 14
v_gene: TRBV30
d_gene: TRBD1
abundance: .
j_gene: TRBJ2-1
CDR3aa: CAATPGQGYNEQFF
CDR3nt: TGTGCTGCTACACCGGGACAGGGGTACAATGAGCAGTTCTTC

len: 15
v_gene: TRBV4-3
d_gene: TRBD2
abundance: .
j_gene: TRBJ2-1
CDR3aa: CASSQEGSGHNEQFF
CDR3nt: TGCGCCAGCAGCCAAGAGGGTAGCGGGCACAATGAGCAGTTCTTC

len: 15
v_gene: TRBV9
d_gene: TRBD1
abundance: .
j_gene: TRBJ2-2
CDR3aa: CASSPRQGRTGELFF
CDR3nt: TGTGCCAGCAGCCCAAGACAGGGACGGACCGGGGAGCTGTTTTTT

len: 19
v_gene: TRBV13
d_gene: .
abundance: few
j_gene: TRBJ2-3
CDR3aa: CASSFVTAPGRGPTDTQYF
CDR3nt: TGTGCCAGCAGCTTTGTAACTGCCCCCGGCAGGGGACCCACAGATACGCAGTATTTT

len: 12
v_gene: TRBV29-1
d_gene: TRBD1
abundance: .
j_gene: TRBJ1-1
CDR3aa: CSVWTGRTEAFF
CDR3nt: TGCAGCGTTTGGACAGGGAGGACTGAAGCTTTCTTT

len: 14
v_gene: TRBV4-1
d_gene: .
abundance: .
j_gene: TRBJ2-7
CDR3aa: CASSQEAGNDEQYF
CDR3nt: TGCGCCAGCAGCCAAGAAGCGGGCAATGACGAGCAGTACTTC

len: 13
v_gene: TRBV6-1
d_gene: .
abundance: .
j_gene: TRBJ1-1
CDR3aa: CASSELGRTEAFF
CDR3nt: TGTGCCAGCAGTGAGCTCGGGAGGACTGAAGCTTTCTTT

len: 14
v_gene: TRBV18
d_gene: TRBD1
abundance: .
j_gene: TRBJ2-7
CDR3aa: CASSPGTGTYEQYF
CDR3nt: TGTGCCAGCTCACCAGGGACAGGGACCTACGAGCAGTACTTC

len: 15
v_gene: TRBV2
d_gene: .
abundance: .
j_gene: TRBJ2-2
CDR3aa: CASSEMSGNTGELFF
CDR3nt: TGTGCCAGCAGTGAGATGAGCGGCAACACCGGGGAGCTGTTTTTT

len: 13
v_gene: TRBV4-2
d_gene: .
abundance: .
j_gene: TRBJ1-4
CDR3aa: CATLAAEDEKLFF
CDR3nt: TGTGCCACTTTAGCGGCGGAGGATGAAAAACTGTTTTTT

len: 15
v_gene: TRBV5-1
d_gene: .
abundance: .
j_gene: TRBJ1-5
CDR3aa: CASSLDAGEGQPQHF
CDR3nt: TGCGCCAGCAGCTTGGATGCGGGCGAGGGTCAGCCCCAGCATTTT

len: 15
v_gene: TRBV10-2
d_gene: .
abundance: .
j_gene: TRBJ2-3
CDR3aa: CASSEQDGSTDTQYF
CDR3nt: TGCGCCAGCAGTGAACAGGACGGAAGCACAGATACGCAGTATTTT

len: 16
v_gene: TRBV19
d_gene: TRBD1
abundance: few
j_gene: TRBJ1-5
CDR3aa: CASDPQLTGTRQPQHF
CDR3nt: TGTGCCAGTGACCCACAGCTGACAGGGACGCGTCAGCCCCAGCATTTT

len: 14
v_gene: TRBV13
d_gene: TRBD1
abundance: .
j_gene: TRBJ1-1
CDR3aa: CASSPMDRGTEAFF
CDR3nt: TGTGCCAGCAGCCCGATGGACAGGGGAACTGAAGCTTTCTTT

len: 14
v_gene: TRBV7-7
d_gene: TRBD1
abundance: .
j_gene: TRBJ2-5
CDR3aa: CASSQDRVRETQYF
CDR3nt: TGTGCCAGCAGCCAAGACAGGGTCCGCGAGACCCAGTACTTC

len: 15
v_gene: TRBV6-1
d_gene: .
abundance: .
j_gene: TRBJ1-6
CDR3aa: CASSENEVLSSPLHF
CDR3nt: TGTGCCAGCAGTGAAAATGAGGTTCTTTCTTCACCCCTCCACTTT

len: 15
v_gene: TRBV5-4
d_gene: TRBD2
abundance: .
j_gene: TRBJ2-7
CDR3aa: CASSSGLEATYEQYF
CDR3nt: TGTGCCAGCAGCTCGGGACTAGAGGCGACCTACGAGCAGTACTTC